The entry below describes one T cell receptor (beta chain). Its antigen remains undetermined. Per-base quality was not reported, and no clone a single base away is much larger than it. Using the deep immunoSEQ assay, multiplex PCR amplified TCR CDR3 regions from genomic DNA. For each cell subset, the extracted genomic DNA was distributed evenly across all wells of several immunoSEQ 96-well plates, and each plate served as one replicate. For sorted subsets, each replicate PCR was loaded with approximately 190 ng genomic DNA, equivalent to some 27,000 T cell genomes. Purified libraries were measured with a Qubit 3.0 fluorometer, size-checked on a Bioanalyzer 2100, and measured again with the KAPA Library Quantification kit. Every immunoSEQ 96-well plate was sequenced on a separate single-read 150-cycle Illumina NextSeq 550 flow cell. The paper's processing steps were these. Because only junctional sequences without quality scores were contained in the immunoSEQ output, filtering matching that applied to full-length reads could not be performed. Sequences were annotated with PyIR, a Python wrapper for IgBLAST v1.9, and V/J genes and CDR3 were assigned using IMGT germline references. Reads were removed for weak V/J assignments (E-value above 1e-6), missing CDR3, stop codons, out-of-frame junctions, or ambiguous translated residues. A V3J clonotype was defined by an identical inferred V gene, J gene, and CDR3 amino acid sequence. To compute the percentage overlap between repertoires, the number of shared unique clonotypes was divided by the size of the smaller repertoire. Three approaches were used to assess repertoire richness: RTK rarefaction, the Chao1 estimator, and Recon v2.1 estimates of unobserved clonotypes. Generation probabilities for all TCRbeta clonotypes obtained by the gDNA method from a handful of donors were computed using OLGA. The immuneACCESS repertoire file appears here via TCRdb, limited to in-frame rearrangements. These files lack a portion of the clones; in checked studies, under half of the deficit traces to unresolved V genes, and the cause of the others is not known. Clonal size and the V and J genes are those of that table, whereas D and trimming came from the DNA. This sample comprises approximately 720,000 clones, approximately 75% of them detected only once. The ten largest account for roughly 1.8% of the sample.

This specimen comes from a study of shared clonotypes between healthy human individuals (TCRdb year 2020). About the full investigation: A couple of women and a few men aged 18 to 49 years were included in the cohort. For each donor, CD4 naive and CD4 memory were each given three plates, CD8 naive was given two plates, and CD8 memory was given one plate. The study deeply sequenced blood TCR repertoires of about five healthy adults to estimate repertoire size and the extent of clonotype sharing between individuals. Libraries were prepared and TCR repertoires were sequenced by different laboratories using diverse techniques, in order to increase sequencing depth and limit assay-specific biases. Per donor, leukapheresis produced somewhere between about 0.9 and 10 billion PBMCs.

Sequences SGHNT (CDR1) and YYREEE (CDR2) are obtained from the germline V gene (reference sequence). There are 15 amino acids in the CDR3, from cysteine to phenylalanine inclusive. The kept DNA is CDR3 alone, 45 bases in frame from the first base. V is cut by 5 bases and J by 1 base, and the space between the germline ends is 15 bases. Donors were healthy HIV-negative adults with no recently reported acute infections or vaccinations. Only Caucasian adults living in Nashville, Tennessee, USA were represented among the donors. Magnetic negative selection was used to enrich CD4+ T cells, after which naive cells were positively selected on CD45RA and the negative fraction became the memory subset. Blood was obtained by leukapheresis, after which PBMCs were separated by Ficoll-Histopaque density gradient centrifugation and cryopreserved in liquid nitrogen vapor phase. Analytical flow cytometry was used to check the purity and quantity of each magnetically sorted T cell population. Each sorted fraction had its genomic DNA isolated and then quantified by UV absorbance on a Nanodrop 2000c.

General study outcomes and caveats: Even with the large sequencing depth, rarefaction of the sorted-subset datasets indicated that sequencing was incomplete. Based on pairwise subsampling, the degree of clonotype sharing among donors was expected to be affected by sequencing depth. Larger estimated clonotype richness was generally found for naive subsets than for memory subsets. When a handful of donors were compared, the shared fraction of clonotypes was around 5.1% for naive CD4, less than 4% for naive CD8, 2.3% for memory CD4, and under 0.5% for memory CD8. Sampling was limited to blood, and TCR repertoires in tissue likely differ from TCR repertoires in blood. The genetic and exposure-history diversity represented was limited by the small number of donors. Higher generation probabilities were observed for clonotypes shared by all four sorted-subset donors than for non-shared clonotypes.

Material: memory CD4+ T cells sorted from blood. Per the publication, the cell subset or site label means: CD45RA-negative fraction. Recombination linked TRBV5-4 to TRBJ2-5, with TRBD2 perhaps the D gene, on 6 matching bases. This TCR was sampled from a woman in her twenties or thirties in good health. The CDR3 protein sequence reads: CASSLTGLTQETQYF. DNA sequence: TGTGCCAGCAGTCTGACGGGACTGACCCAAGAGACCCAGTACTTC.